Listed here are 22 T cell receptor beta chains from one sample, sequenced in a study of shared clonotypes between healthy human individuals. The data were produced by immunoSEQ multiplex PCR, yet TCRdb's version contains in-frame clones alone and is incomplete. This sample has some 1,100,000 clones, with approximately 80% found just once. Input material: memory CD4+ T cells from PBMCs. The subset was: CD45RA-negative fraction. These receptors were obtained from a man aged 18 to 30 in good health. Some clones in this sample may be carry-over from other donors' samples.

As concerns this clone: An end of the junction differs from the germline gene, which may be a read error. The CDR3 DNA sequence: TGTGCCAGCAGCTTTTCGGGGACAGGTACGCAGTATTTT. It is translated as CASSFSGTGTQYF. The chain is built from TRBV5-4 and TRBJ2-3; 8 bases are a match to TRBD1. This CDR3 is 13 amino acids long. CDR1 and CDR2 (germline): SGHNT, YYREEE (reference sequence).

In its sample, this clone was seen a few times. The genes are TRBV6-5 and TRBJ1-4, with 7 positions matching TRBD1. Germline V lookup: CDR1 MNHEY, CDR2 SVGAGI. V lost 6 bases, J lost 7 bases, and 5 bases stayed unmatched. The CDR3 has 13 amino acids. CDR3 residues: CASRTGWGEKLFF. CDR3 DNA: TGTGCCAGCAGGACAGGGTGGGGTGAAAAACTGTTTTTT.

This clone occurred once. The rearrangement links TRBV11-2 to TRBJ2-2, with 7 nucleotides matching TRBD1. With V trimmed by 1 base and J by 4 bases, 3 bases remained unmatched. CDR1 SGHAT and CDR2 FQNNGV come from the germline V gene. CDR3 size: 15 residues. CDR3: CASSLGDRFTGELFF. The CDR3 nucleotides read TGTGCCAGCAGCTTAGGGGACAGATTCACCGGGGAGCTGTTTTTT.

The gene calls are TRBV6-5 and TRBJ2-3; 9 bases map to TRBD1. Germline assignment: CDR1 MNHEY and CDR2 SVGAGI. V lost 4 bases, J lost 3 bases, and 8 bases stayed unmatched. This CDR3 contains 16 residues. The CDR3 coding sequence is TGTGCCAGCAGTTGGGGACAGGGAGGGGGTACAGATACGCAGTATTTT. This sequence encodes CASSWGQGGGTDTQYF.

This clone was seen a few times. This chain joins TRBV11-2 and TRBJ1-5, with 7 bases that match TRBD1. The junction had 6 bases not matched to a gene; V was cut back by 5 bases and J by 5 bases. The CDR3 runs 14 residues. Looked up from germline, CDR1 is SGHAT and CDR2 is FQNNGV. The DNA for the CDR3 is TGTGCCAGCAGCCGTGGGGACAGATATCAGCCCCAGCATTTT. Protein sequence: CASSRGDRYQPQHF.

CDR3 residues: CASSPTGEIYNEQFF. The CDR3 DNA reads as TGCGCCAGCAGCCCTACAGGGGAGATCTACAATGAGCAGTTCTTC. The V gene is TRBV5-1, the J gene TRBJ2-1; 7 nucleotides align to TRBD1. The V gene's germline CDR1 is SGHRS and CDR2 YFSETQ. The CDR3 is 15 residues long. The trim removed 4 bases at V and 3 bases at J, leaving 7 bases unmatched.

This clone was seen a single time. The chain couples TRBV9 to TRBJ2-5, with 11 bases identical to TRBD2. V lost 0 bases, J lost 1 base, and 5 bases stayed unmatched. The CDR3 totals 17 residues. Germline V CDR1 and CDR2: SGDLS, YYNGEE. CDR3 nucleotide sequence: TGTGCCAGCAGCGTAGGTGCTAGCGGGAGGTTCCAAGAGACCCAGTACTTC. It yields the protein CASSVGASGRFQETQYF.

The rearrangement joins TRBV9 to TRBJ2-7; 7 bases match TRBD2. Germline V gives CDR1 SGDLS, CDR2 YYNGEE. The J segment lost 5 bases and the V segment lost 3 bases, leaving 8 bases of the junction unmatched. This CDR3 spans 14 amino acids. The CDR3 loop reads CASSASGLVDEQYF. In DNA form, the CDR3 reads TGTGCCAGCAGCGCTAGCGGACTAGTTGACGAGCAGTACTTC.

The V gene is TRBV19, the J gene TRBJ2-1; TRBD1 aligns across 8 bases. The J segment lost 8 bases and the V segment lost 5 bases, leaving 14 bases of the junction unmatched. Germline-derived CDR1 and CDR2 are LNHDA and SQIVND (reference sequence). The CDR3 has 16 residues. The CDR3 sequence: CASSPGGTGRNHEQFF. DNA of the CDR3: TGTGCCAGTAGTCCCGGCGGGACAGGTAGGAACCATGAGCAGTTCTTC.

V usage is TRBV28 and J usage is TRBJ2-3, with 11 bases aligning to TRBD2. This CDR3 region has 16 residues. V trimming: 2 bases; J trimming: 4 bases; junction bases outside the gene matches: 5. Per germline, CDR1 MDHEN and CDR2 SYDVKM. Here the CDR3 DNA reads TGTGCCAGCAGTTTAGGTGTAGCGGGAGGGTCAGATACGCAGTATTTT. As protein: CASSLGVAGGSDTQYF.

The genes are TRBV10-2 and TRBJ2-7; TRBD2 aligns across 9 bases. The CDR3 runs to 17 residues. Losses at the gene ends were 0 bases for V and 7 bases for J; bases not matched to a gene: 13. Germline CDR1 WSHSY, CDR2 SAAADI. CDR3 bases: TGCGCCAGCAGTGAGTCGACTCGTTTAGCGGGAGCGCGTGAGCAGTACTTC. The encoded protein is CASSESTRLAGAREQYF.

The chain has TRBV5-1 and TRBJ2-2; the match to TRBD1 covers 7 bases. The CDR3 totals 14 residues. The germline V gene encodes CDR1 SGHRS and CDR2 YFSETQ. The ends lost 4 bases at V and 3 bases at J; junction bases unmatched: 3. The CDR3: CASSPQGDTGELFF. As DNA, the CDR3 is TGCGCCAGCAGCCCTCAGGGGGACACCGGGGAGCTGTTTTTT.

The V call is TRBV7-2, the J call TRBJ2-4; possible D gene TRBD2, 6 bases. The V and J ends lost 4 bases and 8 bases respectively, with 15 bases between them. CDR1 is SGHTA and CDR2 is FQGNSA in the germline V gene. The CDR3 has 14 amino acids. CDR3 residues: CASSSPDPGDIQYF. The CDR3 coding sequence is TGTGCCAGCAGCTCGCCAGACCCGGGGGACATTCAGTACTTC.

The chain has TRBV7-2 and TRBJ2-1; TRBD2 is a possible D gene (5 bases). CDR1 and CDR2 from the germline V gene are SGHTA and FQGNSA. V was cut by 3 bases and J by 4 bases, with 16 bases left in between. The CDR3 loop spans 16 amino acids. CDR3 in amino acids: CASSFQRGRDYNEQFF. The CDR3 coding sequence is TGTGCCAGCAGCTTTCAGCGCGGTCGGGATTACAATGAGCAGTTCTTC.

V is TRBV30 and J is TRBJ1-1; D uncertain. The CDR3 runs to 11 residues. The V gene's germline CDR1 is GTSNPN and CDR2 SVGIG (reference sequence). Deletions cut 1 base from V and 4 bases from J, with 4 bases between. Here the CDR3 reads CAWSESTEAFF. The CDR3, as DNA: TGTGCCTGGAGTGAGAGCACTGAAGCTTTCTTT.

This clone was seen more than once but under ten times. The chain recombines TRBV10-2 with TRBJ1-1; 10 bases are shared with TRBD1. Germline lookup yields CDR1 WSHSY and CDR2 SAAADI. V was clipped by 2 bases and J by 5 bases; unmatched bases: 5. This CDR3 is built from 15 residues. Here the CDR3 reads CASSEPGQGKTEAFF. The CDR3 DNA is TGCGCCAGCAGTGAGCCGGGACAGGGGAAGACTGAAGCTTTCTTT.

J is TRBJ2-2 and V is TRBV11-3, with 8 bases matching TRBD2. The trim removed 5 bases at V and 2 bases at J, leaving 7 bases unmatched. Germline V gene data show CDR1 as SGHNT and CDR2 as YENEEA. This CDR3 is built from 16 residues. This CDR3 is CASSPTSGINTGELFF. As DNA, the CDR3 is TGTGCCAGCAGCCCAACTAGCGGAATTAACACCGGGGAGCTGTTTTTT.

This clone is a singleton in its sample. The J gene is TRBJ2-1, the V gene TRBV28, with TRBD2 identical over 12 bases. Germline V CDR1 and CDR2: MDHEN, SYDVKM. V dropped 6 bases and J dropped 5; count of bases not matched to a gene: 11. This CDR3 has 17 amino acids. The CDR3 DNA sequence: TGTGCCAGCAGCTCCCGTAGACTAGCGGGAGACGACAATGAGCAGTTCTTC. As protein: CASSSRRLAGDDNEQFF.

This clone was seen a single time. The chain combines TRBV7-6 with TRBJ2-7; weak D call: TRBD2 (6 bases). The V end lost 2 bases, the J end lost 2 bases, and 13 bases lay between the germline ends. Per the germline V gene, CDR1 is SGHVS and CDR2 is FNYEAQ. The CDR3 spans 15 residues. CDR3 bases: TGTGCCAGCAGCTTAAGTGGGGGGATCCCCTACGAGCAGTACTTC. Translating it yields CASSLSGGIPYEQYF.

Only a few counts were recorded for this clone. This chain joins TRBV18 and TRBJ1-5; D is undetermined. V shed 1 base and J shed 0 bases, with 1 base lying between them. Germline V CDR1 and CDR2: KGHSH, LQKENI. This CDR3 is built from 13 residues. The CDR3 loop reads CASSPHSNQPQHF. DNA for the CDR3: TGTGCCAGCTCACCACATAGCAATCAGCCCCAGCATTTT.

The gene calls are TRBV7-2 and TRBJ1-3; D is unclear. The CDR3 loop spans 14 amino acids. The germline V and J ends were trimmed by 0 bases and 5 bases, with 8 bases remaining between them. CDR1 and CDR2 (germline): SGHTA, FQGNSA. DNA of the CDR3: TGTGCCAGCAGCTTAGCGGCAGGCCGAAACACCATATATTTT. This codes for CASSLAAGRNTIYF.

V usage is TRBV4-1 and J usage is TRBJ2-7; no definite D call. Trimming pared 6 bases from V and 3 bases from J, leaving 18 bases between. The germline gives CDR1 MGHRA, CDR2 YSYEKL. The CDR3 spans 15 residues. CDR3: CASREYSGSFYEQYF. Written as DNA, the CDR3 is TGCGCCAGCAGGGAGTATTCCGGGTCCTTCTACGAGCAGTACTTC.